This TCR beta chain stems from a study of CD8 T cells in Susac syndrome. Study as a whole: The sequenced Susac syndrome patients included about 6 who had clinically active disease and 8 or 9 who were in remission. Study-wide points: The authors acknowledged that their TCR sequencing and HLA analysis involved a relatively small number of individuals.

The V segment lost 4 bases and the J segment 4 bases; nucleotides outside the gene matches: 10. CDR1 is SEHNR and CDR2 is FQNEAQ in the germline V gene (reference sequence). This CDR3 is built from 16 residues. About this clonotype itself: The antigen remains undetermined.

CD8+ and CD4+ blood T cells underwent TCR beta sequencing. A quantity of about 0.5 to 1 ug RNA underwent reverse transcription using random hexamers. TCRdb fed the immunoSEQ multiplex PCR reads into MiXCR, producing one record per CDR3 protein. The sample has about 190,000 distinct CDR3 sequences, about 95% seen once. The gene calls are TRBV7-9 and TRBJ2-3; the match to TRBD2 covers 8 bases. The TCR sequence derives from a human donor with Susac syndrome. Sequencing was carried out using CD8+ T cells from PBMCs. The CDR3 spells CASSSRLASGADTQYF. Here the CDR3 DNA reads TGTGCCAGCAGCTCCAGACTAGCGAGCGGCGCAGATACGCAGTATTTT.